Given below is one T cell receptor beta chain in context. Its cognate antigen is unknown. The length of the CDR3 is 14 residues. Germline CDR1 is KGHSH and CDR2 is LQKENI. Trimming took off 6 bases at V and 0 bases at J, with 9 bases between the two ends. This sample is part of a study of cytomegalovirus exposure and HLA in healthy donors. Study-level findings and limits: Serostatus for CMV was the only available immune exposure information.

Primers included in the PCR were 60 Vbeta and 13 Jbeta primers. The table came from immunoSEQ multiplex PCR; TCRdb's copy has only in-frame clones and leaves some out. The repertoire holds about 100,000 clones, with about 76% as singletons. The sequencing input was PBMCs. The source of this sequence is a woman in her 70s in good health and CMV-seropositive. The V call is TRBV18, the J call TRBJ1-5, with D maybe TRBD1 (5 bases). CDR3 sequence: CASSTQDSNQPQHF. CDR3 DNA: TGTGCCAGCTCGACACAGGATAGCAATCAGCCCCAGCATTTT.